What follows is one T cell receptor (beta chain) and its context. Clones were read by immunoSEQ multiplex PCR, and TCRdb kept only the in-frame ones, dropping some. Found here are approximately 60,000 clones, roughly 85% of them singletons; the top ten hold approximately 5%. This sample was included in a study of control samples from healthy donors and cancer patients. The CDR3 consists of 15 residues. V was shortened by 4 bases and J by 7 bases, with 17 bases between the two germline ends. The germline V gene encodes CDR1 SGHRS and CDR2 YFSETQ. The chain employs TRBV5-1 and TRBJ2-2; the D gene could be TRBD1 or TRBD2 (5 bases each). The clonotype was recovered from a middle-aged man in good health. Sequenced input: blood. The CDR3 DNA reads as TGCGCCAGCAGCCTCTTCTCCGGGGCGGACGGGGAGCTGTTTTTT. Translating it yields CASSLFSGADGELFF.